Following are 28 T cell receptor beta chains from one sample sequenced in a study of blood T cell repertoires in COVID-19. The method was immunoSEQ multiplex PCR; TCRdb's version includes in-frame clones alone and lacks a portion of them. This sample carries tens of thousands of clones, 72% of them seen once, and the ten largest clones take more than 4%. The source material was peripheral blood. The source is a woman aged 70-85 years with COVID-19, enrolled during active disease.

The rearrangement joins TRBV10-1 to TRBJ2-1; 16 bases fit TRBD2. There are 20 residues in the CDR3. J lost 6 bases, V lost 11 bases, and 22 bases had no gene match. Germline V gives CDR1 WNHNN, CDR2 SYGVQD (reference sequence). CDR3 bases: TGCGCCCGGGGGGACTCAAAGCCGGGACTAGCGGGAGGGCCACCCAATGAGCAGTTCTTC. Translation gives CARGDSKPGLAGGPPNEQFF.

In this sample, this clone turned up once. CDR3 DNA sequence: TGTGCCAGCAGCCCCCGGGGGGGAATGAACACTGAAGCTTTCTTT. Translated, it gives CASSPRGGMNTEAFF. This rearrangement joins TRBV11-3 to TRBJ1-1, with D perhaps TRBD1 (5 bases). The CDR3 length is 15 residues. CDR1 is SGHNT, CDR2 YENEEA, per germline. The V end was cut by 5 bases, the J end by 0 bases, with 13 bases between.

In this sample, this clone turned up a few times. The chain combines TRBV7-2 with TRBJ1-2; perhaps TRBD1 as D (5 bases). With 5 bases removed from V and 1 base from J, the gap between germline ends came to 14 bases. The CDR3 is made up of 15 amino acids. Germline lookup yields CDR1 SGHTA and CDR2 FQGNSA. DNA for the CDR3: TGTGCCAGCAGCCCCCTGGGGGGGGTTAACTATGGCTACACCTTC. Amino acids: CASSPLGGVNYGYTF.

CDR3 bases: TGTGCCAGCACCGGGACACGGGATACGCAGTATTTT. It encodes CASTGTRDTQYF. V is TRBV2 and J is TRBJ2-3; D is perhaps TRBD1 (6 bases). Germline V gene sequence: CDR1 SNHLY, CDR2 FYNNEI. This CDR3 contains 12 residues. Trimming pared 7 bases from V and 6 bases from J, leaving 11 bases between.

V gene TRBV7-2 combines with J gene TRBJ2-4; tentatively, D is TRBD2 (5 bases). Germline V gives CDR1 SGHTA, CDR2 FQGNSA. Trimming removed 5 bases from V and 0 bases from J, with 20 bases in between. There are 18 residues in the CDR3. CDR3 residues: CASSQQFARGLAKNIQYF. Written as DNA, the CDR3 is TGTGCCAGCAGCCAGCAGTTCGCCCGGGGTCTAGCCAAAAACATTCAGTACTTC.

The chain combines TRBV3-1 (or the pseudogene TRBV3-2) with TRBJ2-3, with D perhaps TRBD2 (6 bases). The CDR3 runs 15 residues. The V gene lost 4 bases and the J gene lost 2 bases, with 13 bases spanning the gap. The germline CDR1 and CDR2 sequences are LGHDT and YNNKEL (reference sequence). The DNA of the CDR3 is TGTGCCAGCAGCCTGCAGACTAGTAACACAGATACGCAGTATTTT. Translation: CASSLQTSNTDTQYF.

In regard to this clone: One end of the junction is discordant with germline, which a read error may explain. The chain employs TRBV10-2 and TRBJ2-4; no reliable D call. In germline, CDR1 is WSHSY, CDR2 SAAADI. CDR3 length: 13 residues. The DNA of the CDR3 is TGCGCCAGCAGGGAGTCCTCCGGAGACATTCAGTACTTC. Translated, it gives CASRESSGDIQYF.

The CDR3 sequence is CASSPLAGGQETQYF. Here the CDR3 DNA reads TGCGCCAGCAGCCCATTAGCGGGAGGGCAAGAGACCCAGTACTTC. The V and J genes are TRBV5-1 and TRBJ2-5; 11 bases line up with TRBD2. Per the germline V gene, CDR1 is SGHRS and CDR2 is YFSETQ. V lost 4 bases, J lost 2 bases, and 4 bases stayed unmatched. The CDR3 runs 15 residues.

Only one count was recorded for this clone. The rearrangement uses TRBV14 and TRBJ2-3; 7 bases line up with TRBD2. The CDR3 is 17 amino acids. CDR1 SGHDN and CDR2 FVKESK come from the germline V gene. The V and J ends lost 4 bases and 4 bases, in that order; junction bases with no gene match: 14. The CDR3 sequence: CASSPKWAGVGADTQYF. CDR3 in DNA: TGTGCCAGCAGCCCTAAGTGGGCGGGAGTTGGCGCAGATACGCAGTATTTT.

This chain uses TRBV6-1 with TRBJ2-1, with D perhaps matching TRBD1 (6 bases). Germline CDR1 reads MNHNS; CDR2 reads SASEGT. The germline V and J ends were trimmed by 5 bases and 15 bases, with 14 bases remaining between them. This CDR3 contains 11 residues. This CDR3 is CASSFGQNLFF. CDR3 DNA: TGTGCCAGCAGTTTCGGACAGAATCTGTTCTTC.

The chain employs TRBV3-1 (or the pseudogene TRBV3-2) and TRBJ2-3; 8 bases are shared with TRBD2. The V and J ends lost 0 bases and 4 bases, in that order; junction bases with no gene match: 15. Germline V lookup: CDR1 LGHDT, CDR2 YNNKEL (reference sequence). The CDR3 sequence is 19 residues long. The CDR3 DNA follows: TGTGCCAGCAGCCAAGATAGGGGTAAGGGCGGGGGGCAGTCAGATACGCAGTATTTT. It yields the protein CASSQDRGKGGGQSDTQYF.

The CDR3 protein is CASSPTRGTNTEAFF. The CDR3 region has the DNA TGCGCCAGCAGTCCGACGCGGGGGACTAACACTGAAGCTTTCTTT. This chain uses TRBV5-1 with TRBJ1-1, with a tentative D call TRBD1 (5 bases). The V and J ends lost 5 bases and 2 bases respectively, with 16 bases between them. From germline, CDR1 is SGHRS and CDR2 YFSETQ. The CDR3 has 15 amino acids.

The genes are TRBV10-3 and TRBJ2-7, with a possible D match to TRBD1 (6 bases). The ends were cut back, 4 bases at V and 6 bases at J, with 13 bases in the middle. This CDR3 region has 13 residues. Germline values: CDR1 ENHRY, CDR2 SYGVKD. Here the CDR3 reads CAISVGDNSEQYF. The DNA for the CDR3 is TGTGCCATCAGTGTAGGGGACAATAGCGAGCAGTACTTC.

V gene TRBV7-2 combines with J gene TRBJ1-6; no reliable D call. V gave up 7 bases and J gave up 8 bases, with 18 bases separating them. Germline assignment: CDR1 SGHTA and CDR2 FQGNSA. The CDR3 has 15 residues. CDR3 region: CASTLGGGRHSPLHF. CDR3 DNA: TGTGCCAGCACCTTGGGAGGAGGGAGACATTCACCCCTCCACTTT.

The chain links TRBV7-9 to TRBJ1-1; 7 nucleotides match TRBD1. The CDR3 is 14 residues long. CDR1 and CDR2 from the germline V gene are SEHNR and FQNEAQ (reference sequence). The junction had 2 bases not matched to a gene; V was cut back by 1 base and J by 3 bases. The DNA for the CDR3 is TGTGCCAGCAGCTTAGTACAGGGGTACACTGAAGCTTTCTTT. It yields the protein CASSLVQGYTEAFF.

This rearrangement joins TRBV11-3 to TRBJ1-3; the match to TRBD1 covers 8 bases. The CDR3 spans 19 residues. Losses at the gene ends were 2 bases for V and 0 bases for J; bases not matched to a gene: 12. Germline V gene lookup returns CDR1 SGHNT and CDR2 YENEEA. CDR3 in DNA: TGTGCCAGCAGCTTAAGTACGGGACAGGCCCACTTCTCTGGAAACACCATATATTTT. It is translated as CASSLSTGQAHFSGNTIYF.

V and J are TRBV7-2 and TRBJ1-2; weak D call: TRBD1 (5 bases). V was shortened by 0 bases and J by 4 bases, with 12 bases between the two germline ends. The length of the CDR3 is 15 residues. Germline values: CDR1 SGHTA, CDR2 FQGNSA. The CDR3 bases are TGTGCCAGCAGCTTAGCGGGCAGGGCCTTCTATGGCTACACCTTC. Its translation is CASSLAGRAFYGYTF. Full variable domain (rest looked up from reference TRBV7-2 and TRBJ1-2): GAGVSQSPSNKVTEKGKDVELRCDPISGHTALYWYRQSLGQGLEFLIYFQGNSAPDKSGLPSDRFSAERTGGSVSTLTIQRTQQEDSAVYLCASSLAGRAFYGYTFGSGTRLTVV.

This chain links TRBV12-3 or TRBV12-4 with TRBJ1-5, with D tentatively TRBD1 (5 bases). The V end lost 5 bases, the J end lost 3 bases, and 8 bases lay between the germline ends. CDR3 length: 13 amino acids. The chain's CDR3 is CASSDRNNQPQHF. The CDR3 DNA reads TGTGCCAGCAGTGACAGAAACAATCAGCCCCAGCATTTT.

This clone came up a few times. The rearrangement joins TRBV12-3 or TRBV12-4 to TRBJ1-1; D remains ambiguous. This CDR3 contains 12 residues. V dropped 3 bases and J dropped 1 base, with 3 bases sitting between them. The CDR3 DNA reads TGTGCCAGCAGTTTTCGGAACACTGAAGCTTTCTTT. Amino acid sequence: CASSFRNTEAFF.

This clone was seen a few times. The rearrangement uses TRBV5-1 and TRBJ2-2, with D perhaps being TRBD1 or TRBD2 (6 bases each). The CDR3 is 14 residues long. V shed 4 bases and J shed 5 bases, with 12 bases lying between them. Germline V gene sequence: CDR1 SGHRS, CDR2 YFSETQ. CDR3 nucleotides: TGCGCCAGCAGCGTGGGGGGCCCTACCGGGGAGCTGTTTTTT. It codes for CASSVGGPTGELFF.

This clone was observed a handful of times. The chain carries TRBV7-3 and TRBJ2-1; 9 bases align to TRBD2. The CDR3 contains 14 residues. Germline CDR1 SGHTA, CDR2 FQGTGA. The trim removed 5 bases at V and 5 bases at J, leaving 4 bases unmatched. CDR3: CASSRSGGNNEQFF. CDR3 sequence (DNA): TGTGCCAGCAGCCGCAGCGGGGGGAACAATGAGCAGTTCTTC.

The chain is built from TRBV18 and TRBJ2-1; the D gene is possibly TRBD2 (7 bases). The CDR3 length is 15 residues. V lost 2 bases to trimming and J lost 7 bases, with 15 bases between them. Germline lookup yields CDR1 KGHSH and CDR2 LQKENI. CDR3 DNA sequence: TGTGCCAGCTCACCAAGGGGGGGCGTAGGAAATGAGCAGTTCTTC. Amino acid sequence: CASSPRGGVGNEQFF.

The CDR3 here is CASSYLRRVGETQYF. For the CDR3, the DNA is TGTGCCAGCAGTTACCTCCGGCGGGTGGGGGAGACCCAGTACTTC. The chain combines TRBV6-5 with TRBJ2-5, with D perhaps TRBD2 (5 bases). The V gene lost 2 bases and the J gene lost 5 bases, with 15 bases spanning the gap. CDR3 length: 15 amino acids. Germline V gives CDR1 MNHEY, CDR2 SVGAGI.

The chain couples TRBV7-9 to TRBJ1-2; D gene unclear. Per the germline V gene, CDR1 is SEHNR and CDR2 is FQNEAQ (reference sequence). This CDR3 contains 13 residues. V was trimmed by 5 bases and J by 2 bases, leaving 9 bases between them. CDR3 residues: CASSKWENYGYTF. For the CDR3, the DNA is TGTGCCAGCAGCAAATGGGAGAACTATGGCTACACCTTC.

V is TRBV27 and J is TRBJ1-5, with D perhaps matching TRBD1 (6 bases). Trimming stripped 0 bases from V and 0 bases from J, with 9 bases between. The CDR3 is made up of 16 amino acids. Germline loops: CDR1 MNHEY, CDR2 SMNVEV (reference sequence). CDR3 loop: CASSLSGGVSNQPQHF. CDR3 DNA: TGTGCCAGCAGTTTATCAGGGGGGGTTAGCAATCAGCCCCAGCATTTT.

This clone appeared once. V usage is TRBV5-1 and J usage is TRBJ2-3, with 9 bases that match TRBD1. The V segment lost 4 bases and the J segment 3 bases; nucleotides outside the gene matches: 9. This CDR3 is 16 amino acids long. Looked up from germline, CDR1 is SGHRS and CDR2 is YFSETQ. This CDR3 reads CASSETPGTGTDTQYF. For the CDR3, the DNA is TGCGCCAGCAGCGAAACTCCCGGGACAGGGACAGATACGCAGTATTTT.

The rearrangement joins TRBV25-1 to TRBJ2-1; tentative D call: TRBD1 (5 bases). The V end lost 4 bases, the J end lost 4 bases, and 14 bases lay between the germline ends. The CDR3 length is 15 residues. The germline gives CDR1 MGHDK, CDR2 SYGVNS. CDR3 sequence: CASSVIGVSYNEQFF. DNA for the CDR3: TGTGCCAGCAGTGTTATAGGGGTCAGTTACAATGAGCAGTTCTTC.

The chain carries TRBV11-3 and TRBJ2-7; D possibly corresponds to TRBD2 (6 bases). CDR1 SGHNT and CDR2 YENEEA come from the germline V gene. This CDR3 is built from 14 residues. V lost 5 bases and J 3 bases, leaving 14 bases between the germline ends. CDR3 amino acids: CASSRRDSVYEQYV. CDR3 bases: TGTGCCAGCAGCCGCCGGGACTCAGTCTACGAGCAGTACGTC.